The 18 T cell receptor beta chains in this list originate from one sample, sequenced in a study of Ad26.COV2.S vaccination and SARS-CoV-2 variants (dated by TCRdb to about 2021). Libraries were built with the immunoSEQ multiplex PCR assay. TCRdb retrieved this table from immuneACCESS and kept in-frame rearrangements only. Not all clones are present; in checked studies, unresolved V genes account for under half, and no reason is known for the remainder. For this sample there are hundreds of thousands of clones; about 86% appear just once. Roughly a tenth of the sample is taken by the ten largest. The sample's treatment or condition label, decoded: some 19 received Ad26.COV2.S at low or high dose, single or two shots; several received placebo; per-sample allocation not given. For vaccine and placebo recipients, the sequenced repertoires came from samples collected on day 63 after the first injection.

The specimen comprised peripheral blood, sampled in a trial of Ad26.COV2.S vaccine versus placebo. These receptors all stem from a person aged 18 to 65 who received the Ad26.COV2.S COVID-19 vaccine or a placebo.

This rearrangement joins TRBV6-4 to TRBJ2-3; 7 nucleotides line up with TRBD2. J lost 7 bases, V lost 3 bases, and 10 bases had no gene match. The CDR3 extends over 15 amino acids. Germline loops: CDR1 MRHNA, CDR2 SNTAGT. The CDR3 DNA is TGTGCCAGCAGTGAATCGGCTAGCGGTTTAAATACGCAGTATTTT. The encoded protein is CASSESASGLNTQYF.

The chain employs TRBV5-6 and TRBJ2-7, with TRBD1 identical over 7 bases. V gave up 4 bases and J gave up 2 bases; unmatched junction bases: 6. Germline V lookup: CDR1 SGHDT, CDR2 YYEEEE. CDR3 length: 14 residues. The CDR3: CASSLRDSPYEQYF. In DNA, the CDR3 is TGTGCCAGCAGCCTCCGGGACAGCCCCTACGAGCAGTACTTC.

Only a few counts were recorded for this clone. This chain joins TRBV10-1 and TRBJ2-7; D unclear. Trimming removed 0 bases from V and 2 bases from J, with 11 bases in between. The CDR3 loop spans 15 amino acids. Germline V gene sequence: CDR1 WNHNN, CDR2 SYGVQD (reference sequence). CDR3 sequence (DNA): TGCGCCAGCAGTGAGTCACCGGATTCCCCCTACGAGCAGTACTTC. Amino acid sequence: CASSESPDSPYEQYF.

As to this clone: The sample has other DNA sequences that encode this CDR3 too. This rearrangement joins TRBV12-3 or TRBV12-4 to TRBJ2-3; D remains unclear. The CDR3 runs 12 residues. Trimming pared 1 base from V and 1 base from J, leaving 0 bases between. CDR3 sequence (DNA): TGTGCCAGCAGTTTAGGCACAGATACGCAGTATTTT. This sequence encodes CASSLGTDTQYF.

J is TRBJ2-3 and V is TRBV5-1, with 11 nucleotides matching TRBD2. J gave up 0 bases and V 4 bases, and 4 bases lay outside the gene matches. Germline lookup yields CDR1 SGHRS and CDR2 YFSETQ. The CDR3 length is 16 residues. This CDR3 reads CASSGRLAGSTDTQYF. The CDR3 nucleotides read TGCGCCAGCAGCGGTAGACTAGCGGGGAGCACAGATACGCAGTATTTT. The full variable domain, with the rest looked up from reference TRBV5-1 and TRBJ2-3, is KAGVTQTPRYLIKTRGQQVTLSCSPISGHRSVSWYQQTPGQGLQFLFEYFSETQRNKGNFPGRFSGRQFSNSRSEMNVSTLELGDSALYLCASSGRLAGSTDTQYFGPGTRLTVL.

This chain connects TRBV9 to TRBJ2-1, with 9 bases aligning to TRBD2. CDR3 length: 16 amino acids. Germline V gives CDR1 SGDLS, CDR2 YYNGEE. V shed 3 bases and J 8 bases; nucleotides not matched to a gene: 12. The CDR3 region has the DNA TGTGCCAGCAGCGCCCTGGGGGGCGGGAGGGCCTATGAGCAGTTCTTC. It codes for CASSALGGGRAYEQFF.

This clone showed up just a few times. The chain has TRBV5-1 and TRBJ1-3; no clear D gene. Per the germline V gene, CDR1 is SGHRS and CDR2 is YFSETQ. There are 16 residues in the CDR3. The germline V and J ends were trimmed by 4 bases and 0 bases, with 14 bases remaining between them. CDR3 coding DNA: TGCGCCAGCAGCGCCAAGGACGGCAGCTCTGGAAACACCATATATTTT. This gives the protein CASSAKDGSSGNTIYF.

V gene TRBV7-2 combines with J gene TRBJ1-4, with no clear D. Between the trimmed V and J ends, which lost 3 bases and 6 bases, there was a span of 8 bases. The CDR3 length is 13 residues. Germline V lookup: CDR1 SGHTA, CDR2 FQGNSA. The CDR3 sequence: CASSFEMDEKLFF. In nucleotides, the CDR3 is TGTGCCAGCAGCTTCGAGATGGATGAAAAACTGTTTTTT.

The chain carries TRBV7-2 and TRBJ1-5, with D maybe TRBD1 (6 bases). The CDR3 loop spans 13 amino acids. Looked up from germline, CDR1 is SGHTA and CDR2 is FQGNSA. V gave up 0 bases and J gave up 10 bases, with 10 bases separating them. Written as DNA, the CDR3 is TGTGCCAGCAGCTTAGCGGTACAGGGACCCCAGCATTTT. Its translation is CASSLAVQGPQHF.

This chain uses TRBV10-3 with TRBJ2-1; tentatively, D is TRBD2 (6 bases). The CDR3 loop spans 14 amino acids. The germline V and J ends were trimmed by 2 bases and 6 bases, with 11 bases remaining between them. Germline loops: CDR1 ENHRY, CDR2 SYGVKD. In DNA, the CDR3 is TGTGCCATCAGTGAGCCGCGGGACCCCAATGAGCAGTTCTTC. Protein product: CAISEPRDPNEQFF.

The chain recombines TRBV7-9 with TRBJ2-1; no reliable D call. Deletions cut 0 bases from V and 7 bases from J, with 7 bases between. The CDR3 is made up of 13 amino acids. The germline CDR1 and CDR2 sequences are SEHNR and FQNEAQ (reference sequence). The CDR3 is CASSLADTNEQFF. CDR3 coding DNA: TGTGCCAGCAGCTTAGCGGATACAAATGAGCAGTTCTTC.

The gene calls are TRBV7-2 and TRBJ1-3; D unclear. V was trimmed by 2 bases and J by 0 bases, leaving 5 bases between them. This CDR3 comprises 14 residues. Germline values: CDR1 SGHTA, CDR2 FQGNSA. The CDR3 spells CASSLPSSGNTIYF. The CDR3 DNA is TGTGCCAGCAGCTTACCTAGCTCTGGAAACACCATATATTTT.

This sequence joins TRBV5-1 and TRBJ2-1, with D maybe TRBD2 (7 bases). This CDR3 is built from 14 residues. CDR1 is SGHRS, CDR2 YFSETQ, per germline. V lost 6 bases to trimming and J lost 3 bases, with 13 bases between them. The CDR3 reads CASTRGGVYNEQFF. The CDR3 DNA reads TGCGCCAGCACGAGGGGGGGCGTCTACAATGAGCAGTTCTTC.

The genes are TRBV5-6 and TRBJ2-3; TRBD2 agrees at 9 bases. Germline CDR1 SGHDT, CDR2 YYEEEE. After removal of 5 bases from V and 3 bases from J, the junction contained 7 bases not matched to a gene. The CDR3 runs to 15 residues. CDR3 sequence (DNA): TGTGCCAGCAGGGCCGGGACTAGCAGAACAGATACGCAGTATTTT. Its translation: CASRAGTSRTDTQYF.

This sequence joins TRBV30 and TRBJ1-2; a possible D gene is TRBD1 (5 bases). CDR1 is GTSNPN, CDR2 SVGIG, per germline (reference sequence). V was cut by 0 bases and J by 7 bases, with 15 bases left in between. The CDR3 runs to 14 residues. CDR3 bases: TGTGCCTGGAGTGTAGTAAGGGGATCCCTTGGCTACACCTTC. Protein: CAWSVVRGSLGYTF.

The chain has TRBV7-9 and TRBJ1-4; TRBD1 is a possible D gene (5 bases). The CDR3 spans 14 residues. The germline CDR1 and CDR2 sequences are SEHNR and FQNEAQ (reference sequence). V dropped 6 bases and J dropped 8 bases, with 16 bases sitting between them. The CDR3 here is CASSYAGSGEKLFF. CDR3 sequence (DNA): TGTGCCAGCAGTTACGCAGGGTCGGGAGAAAAACTGTTTTTT. The full variable domain, with the rest looked up from reference TRBV7-9 and TRBJ1-4, is DTGVSQNPRHKITKRGQNVTFRCDPISEHNRLYWYRQTLGQGPEFLTYFQNEAQLEKSRLLSDRFSAERPKGSFSTLEIQRTEQGDSAMYLCASSYAGSGEKLFFGSGTQLSVL.

The V and J genes are TRBV10-1 and TRBJ2-5; 10 bases fit TRBD2. This CDR3 has 17 residues. The ends lost 0 bases at V and 4 bases at J; junction bases unmatched: 8. Germline V lookup: CDR1 WNHNN, CDR2 SYGVQD (reference sequence). CDR3 nucleotides: TGCGCCAGCAGTGAGTCGGGTAGCGGGGGGAGAGGAGAGACCCAGTACTTC. This encodes CASSESGSGGRGETQYF.

The J gene is TRBJ1-1, the V gene TRBV7-9; D is uncertain. The germline V gene encodes CDR1 SEHNR and CDR2 FQNEAQ (reference sequence). This CDR3 spans 14 amino acids. The V end lost 6 bases, the J end lost 1 base, and 12 bases lay between the germline ends. The CDR3 here is CASSNFDGNTEAFF. CDR3 nucleotides: TGTGCCAGCAGTAATTTTGACGGGAACACTGAAGCTTTCTTT. Full variable domain (rest looked up from reference TRBV7-9 and TRBJ1-1): DTGVSQNPRHKITKRGQNVTFRCDPISEHNRLYWYRQTLGQGPEFLTYFQNEAQLEKSRLLSDRFSAERPKGSFSTLEIQRTEQGDSAMYLCASSNFDGNTEAFFGQGTRLTVV.